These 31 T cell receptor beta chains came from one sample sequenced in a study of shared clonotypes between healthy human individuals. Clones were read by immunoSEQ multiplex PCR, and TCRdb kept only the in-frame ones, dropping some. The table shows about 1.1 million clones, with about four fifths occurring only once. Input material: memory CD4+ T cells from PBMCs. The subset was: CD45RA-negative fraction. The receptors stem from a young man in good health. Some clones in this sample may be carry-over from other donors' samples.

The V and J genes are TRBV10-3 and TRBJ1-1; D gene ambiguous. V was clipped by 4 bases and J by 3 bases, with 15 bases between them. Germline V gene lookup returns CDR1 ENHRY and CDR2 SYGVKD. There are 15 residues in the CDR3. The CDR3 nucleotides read TGTGCCATCAGTGGACAAGGGCGGAGGGACACTGAAGCTTTCTTT. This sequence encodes CAISGQGRRDTEAFF.

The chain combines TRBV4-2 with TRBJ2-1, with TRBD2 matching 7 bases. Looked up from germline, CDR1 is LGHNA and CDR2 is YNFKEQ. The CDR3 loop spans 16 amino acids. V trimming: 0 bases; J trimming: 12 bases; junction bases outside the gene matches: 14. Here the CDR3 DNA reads TGTGCCAGCAGCCAAGATGAAGCGGGACCCGTAAAAGGGCAGTTCTTC. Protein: CASSQDEAGPVKGQFF.

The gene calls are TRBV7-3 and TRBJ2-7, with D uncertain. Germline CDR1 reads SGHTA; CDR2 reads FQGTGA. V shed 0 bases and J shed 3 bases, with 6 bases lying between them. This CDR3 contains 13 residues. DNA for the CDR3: TGTGCCAGCAGCTTAACGCAAAACTACGAGCAGTACTTC. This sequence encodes CASSLTQNYEQYF.

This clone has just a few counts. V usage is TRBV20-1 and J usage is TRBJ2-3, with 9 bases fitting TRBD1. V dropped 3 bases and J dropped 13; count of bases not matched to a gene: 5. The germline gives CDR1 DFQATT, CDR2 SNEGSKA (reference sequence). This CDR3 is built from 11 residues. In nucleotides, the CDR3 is TGCAGTGCTAGCCACCGGGACAGGGAGTATTTT. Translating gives CSASHRDREYF.

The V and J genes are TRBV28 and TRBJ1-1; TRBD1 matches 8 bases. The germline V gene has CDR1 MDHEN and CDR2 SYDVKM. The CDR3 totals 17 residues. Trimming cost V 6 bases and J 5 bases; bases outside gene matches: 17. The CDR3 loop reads CASSRRQGYDGGTEAFF. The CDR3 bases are TGTGCCAGCAGCCGCCGACAGGGGTACGATGGGGGAACTGAAGCTTTCTTT.

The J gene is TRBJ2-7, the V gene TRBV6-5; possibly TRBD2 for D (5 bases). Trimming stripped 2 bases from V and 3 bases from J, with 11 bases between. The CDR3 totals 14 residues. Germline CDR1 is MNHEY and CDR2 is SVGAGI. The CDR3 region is CASSYVGVGYEQYF. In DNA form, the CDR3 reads TGTGCCAGCAGTTACGTGGGAGTCGGCTACGAGCAGTACTTC.

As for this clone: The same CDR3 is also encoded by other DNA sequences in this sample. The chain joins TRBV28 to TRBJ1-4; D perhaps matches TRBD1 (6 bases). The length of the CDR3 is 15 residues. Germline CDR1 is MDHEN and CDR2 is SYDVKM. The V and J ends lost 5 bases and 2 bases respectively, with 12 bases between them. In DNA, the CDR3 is TGTGCCAGCAGTCTTACGGGGGCGACTAATGAAAAACTGTTTTTT. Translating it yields CASSLTGATNEKLFF.

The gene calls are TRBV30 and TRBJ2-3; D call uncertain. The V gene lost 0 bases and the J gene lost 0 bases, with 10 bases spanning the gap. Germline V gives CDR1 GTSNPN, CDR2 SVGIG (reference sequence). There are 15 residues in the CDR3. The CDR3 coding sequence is TGTGCCTGGAGTGTACTTGATTCTAGCACAGATACGCAGTATTTT. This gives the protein CAWSVLDSSTDTQYF. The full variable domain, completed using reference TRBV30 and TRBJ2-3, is SQTIHQWPATLVQPVGSPLSLECTVEGTSNPNLYWYRQAAGRGLQLLFYSVGIGQISSEVPQNLSASRPQDRQFILSSKKLLLSDSGFYLCAWSVLDSSTDTQYFGPGTRLTVL.

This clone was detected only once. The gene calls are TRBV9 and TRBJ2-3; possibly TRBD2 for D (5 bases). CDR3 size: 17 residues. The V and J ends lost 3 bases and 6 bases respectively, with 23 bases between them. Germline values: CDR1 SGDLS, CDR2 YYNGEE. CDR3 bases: TGTGCCAGCAGCGCCTCCGCAACTAGGAACACACAGGATACGCAGTATTTT. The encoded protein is CASSASATRNTQDTQYF.

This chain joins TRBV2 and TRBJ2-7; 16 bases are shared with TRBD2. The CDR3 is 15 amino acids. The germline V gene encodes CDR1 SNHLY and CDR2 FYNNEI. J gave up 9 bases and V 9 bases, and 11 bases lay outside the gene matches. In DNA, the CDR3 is TGTGCCAGTCACGGCGGGACTAGCGGGAGGGTGGGGCAGTACTTC. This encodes CASHGGTSGRVGQYF.

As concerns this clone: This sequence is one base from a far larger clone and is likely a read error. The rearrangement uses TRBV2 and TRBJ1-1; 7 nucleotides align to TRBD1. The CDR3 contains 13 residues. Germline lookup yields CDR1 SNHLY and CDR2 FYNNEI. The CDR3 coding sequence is TGTGCCAGCAGCCCTGACAGGGTCACTGAAGCTTCCTTT. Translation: CASSPDRVTEASF.

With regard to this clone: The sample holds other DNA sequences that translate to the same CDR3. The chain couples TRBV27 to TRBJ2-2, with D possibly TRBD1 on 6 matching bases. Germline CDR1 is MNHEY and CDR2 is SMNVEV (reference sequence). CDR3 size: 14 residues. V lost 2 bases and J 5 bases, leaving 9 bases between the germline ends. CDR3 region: CASSLSRGTGELFF. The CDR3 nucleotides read TGTGCCAGCAGTTTAAGTAGGGGGACCGGGGAGCTGTTTTTT.

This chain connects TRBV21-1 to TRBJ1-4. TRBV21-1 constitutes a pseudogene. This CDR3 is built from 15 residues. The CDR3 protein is CPFRGGPPEDEKLFF. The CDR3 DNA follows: TGTCCCTTTAGGGGGGGACCCCCGGAGGATGAAAAACTGTTTTTT.

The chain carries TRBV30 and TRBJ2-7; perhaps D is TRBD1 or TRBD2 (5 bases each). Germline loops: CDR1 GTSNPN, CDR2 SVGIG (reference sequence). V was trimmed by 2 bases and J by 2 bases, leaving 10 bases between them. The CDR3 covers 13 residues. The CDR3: CAWSIGDAYEQYF. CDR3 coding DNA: TGTGCCTGGAGTATTGGGGACGCCTACGAGCAGTACTTC.

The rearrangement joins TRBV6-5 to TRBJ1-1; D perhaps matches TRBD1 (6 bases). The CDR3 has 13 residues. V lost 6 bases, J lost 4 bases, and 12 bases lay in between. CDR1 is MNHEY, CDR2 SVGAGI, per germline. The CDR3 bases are TGTGCCAGCAGCCCGACAGGCGGCACTGAAGCTTTCTTT. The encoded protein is CASSPTGGTEAFF.

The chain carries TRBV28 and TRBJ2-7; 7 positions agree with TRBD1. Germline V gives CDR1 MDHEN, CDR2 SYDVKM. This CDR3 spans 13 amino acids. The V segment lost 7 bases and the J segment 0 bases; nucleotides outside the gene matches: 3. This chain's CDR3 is CASMGTASYEQYF. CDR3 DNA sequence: TGTGCCAGCATGGGGACAGCCTCCTACGAGCAGTACTTC.

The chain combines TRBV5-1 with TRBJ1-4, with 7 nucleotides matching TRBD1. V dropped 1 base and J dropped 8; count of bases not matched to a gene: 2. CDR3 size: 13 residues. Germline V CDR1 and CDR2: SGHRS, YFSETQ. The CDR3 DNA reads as TGCGCCAGCAGCTTGACAGGGGTCGAAAAACTGTTTTTT. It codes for CASSLTGVEKLFF.

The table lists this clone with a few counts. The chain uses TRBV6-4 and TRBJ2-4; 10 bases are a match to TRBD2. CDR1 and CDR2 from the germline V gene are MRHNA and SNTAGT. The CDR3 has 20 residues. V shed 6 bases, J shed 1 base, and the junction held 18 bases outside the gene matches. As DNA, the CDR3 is TGTGCCAGCAGAGATAAGACTGGGGCTAGCGGGAGTCTCGCCAAAAACATTCAGTACTTC. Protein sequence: CASRDKTGASGSLAKNIQYF.

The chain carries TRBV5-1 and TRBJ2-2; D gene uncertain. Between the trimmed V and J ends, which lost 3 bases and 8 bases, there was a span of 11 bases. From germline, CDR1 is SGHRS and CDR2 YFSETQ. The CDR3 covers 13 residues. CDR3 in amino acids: CASSSPPRGELFF. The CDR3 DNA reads TGCGCCAGCAGCTCTCCTCCTCGGGGGGAGCTGTTTTTT.

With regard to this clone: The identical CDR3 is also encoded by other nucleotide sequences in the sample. CDR3: CASSLGLARTDTQYF. The CDR3 coding sequence is TGTGCCAGCAGCCTGGGACTAGCGAGAACAGATACGCAGTATTTT. The V and J genes are TRBV7-9 and TRBJ2-3, with TRBD2 identical over 10 bases. The junction had 5 bases not matched to a gene; V was cut back by 5 bases and J by 3 bases. Looked up from germline, CDR1 is SEHNR and CDR2 is FQNEAQ (reference sequence). This CDR3 has 15 residues.

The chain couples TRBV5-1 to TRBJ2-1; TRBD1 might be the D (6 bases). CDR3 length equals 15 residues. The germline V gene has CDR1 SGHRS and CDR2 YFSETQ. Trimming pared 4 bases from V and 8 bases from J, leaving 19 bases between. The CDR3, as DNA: TGCGCCAGCAGCCCAAACCATGGACAGTTCGATGAGCAGTTCTTC. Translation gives CASSPNHGQFDEQFF.

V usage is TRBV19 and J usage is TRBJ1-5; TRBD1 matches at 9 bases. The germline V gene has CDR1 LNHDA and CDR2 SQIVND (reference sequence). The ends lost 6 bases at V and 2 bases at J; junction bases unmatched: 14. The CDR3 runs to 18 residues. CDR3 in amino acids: CASRESGTGRGGNQPQHF. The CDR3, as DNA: TGTGCCAGTAGAGAGTCCGGGACAGGGCGGGGAGGCAATCAGCCCCAGCATTTT.

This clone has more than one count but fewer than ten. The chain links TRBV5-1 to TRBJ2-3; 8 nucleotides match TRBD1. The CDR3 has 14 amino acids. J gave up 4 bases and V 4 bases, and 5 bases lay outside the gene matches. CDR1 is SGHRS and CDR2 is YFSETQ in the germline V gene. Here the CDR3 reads CASSPDRASDTQYF. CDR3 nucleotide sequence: TGCGCCAGCAGCCCGGACAGGGCGTCAGATACGCAGTATTTT.

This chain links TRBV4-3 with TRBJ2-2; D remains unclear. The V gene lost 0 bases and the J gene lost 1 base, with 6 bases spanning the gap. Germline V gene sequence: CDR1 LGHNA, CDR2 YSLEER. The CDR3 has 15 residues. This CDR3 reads CASSQDLGNTGELFF. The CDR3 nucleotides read TGCGCCAGCAGCCAAGATCTCGGGAACACCGGGGAGCTGTTTTTT.

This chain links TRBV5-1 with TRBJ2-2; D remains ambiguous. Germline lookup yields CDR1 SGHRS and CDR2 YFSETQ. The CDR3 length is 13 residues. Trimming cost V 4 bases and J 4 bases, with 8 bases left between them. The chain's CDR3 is CASSRLGTGELFF. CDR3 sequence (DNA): TGCGCCAGCAGCCGATTAGGCACCGGGGAGCTGTTTTTT. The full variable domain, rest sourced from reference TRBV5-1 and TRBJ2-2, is KAGVTQTPRYLIKTRGQQVTLSCSPISGHRSVSWYQQTPGQGLQFLFEYFSETQRNKGNFPGRFSGRQFSNSRSEMNVSTLELGDSALYLCASSRLGTGELFFGEGSRLTVL.

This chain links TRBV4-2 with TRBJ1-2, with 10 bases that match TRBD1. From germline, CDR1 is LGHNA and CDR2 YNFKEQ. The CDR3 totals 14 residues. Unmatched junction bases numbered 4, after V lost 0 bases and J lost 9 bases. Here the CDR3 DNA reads TGTGCCAGCAGCCAAGATGGGACAGGGGACAGCTACACCTTC. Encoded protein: CASSQDGTGDSYTF.

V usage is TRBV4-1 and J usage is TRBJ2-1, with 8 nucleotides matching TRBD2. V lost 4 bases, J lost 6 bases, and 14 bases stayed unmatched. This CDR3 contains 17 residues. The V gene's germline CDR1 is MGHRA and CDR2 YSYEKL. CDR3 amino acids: CASSRDRSSGTSNEQFF. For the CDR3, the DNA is TGCGCCAGCAGCCGAGATCGGAGTAGCGGGACCTCCAATGAGCAGTTCTTC.

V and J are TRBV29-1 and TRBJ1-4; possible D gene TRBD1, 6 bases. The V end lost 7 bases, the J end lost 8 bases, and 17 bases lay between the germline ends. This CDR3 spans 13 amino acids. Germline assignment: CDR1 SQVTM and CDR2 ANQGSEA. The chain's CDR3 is CSANRGAREKLFF. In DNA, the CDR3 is TGCAGCGCTAATAGGGGGGCGCGGGAAAAACTGTTTTTT.

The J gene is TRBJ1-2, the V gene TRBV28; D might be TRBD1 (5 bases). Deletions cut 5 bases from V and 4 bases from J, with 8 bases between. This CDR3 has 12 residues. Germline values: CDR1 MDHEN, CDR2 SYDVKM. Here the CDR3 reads CASSADSYGYTF. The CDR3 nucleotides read TGTGCCAGCAGTGCCGACAGCTATGGCTACACCTTC.

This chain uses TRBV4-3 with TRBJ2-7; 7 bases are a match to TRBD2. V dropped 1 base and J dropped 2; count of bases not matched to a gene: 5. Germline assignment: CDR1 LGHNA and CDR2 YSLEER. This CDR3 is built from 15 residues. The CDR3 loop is CASSQAFAGAYEQYF. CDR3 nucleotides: TGCGCCAGCAGCCAAGCCTTTGCGGGGGCCTACGAGCAGTACTTC.

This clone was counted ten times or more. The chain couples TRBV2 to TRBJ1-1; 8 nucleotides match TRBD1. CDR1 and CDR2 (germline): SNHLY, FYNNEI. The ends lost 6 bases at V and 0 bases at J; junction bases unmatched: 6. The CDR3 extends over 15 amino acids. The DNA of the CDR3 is TGTGCCAGCAGGGGAGGGACAGGACTGAACACTGAAGCTTTCTTT. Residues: CASRGGTGLNTEAFF.